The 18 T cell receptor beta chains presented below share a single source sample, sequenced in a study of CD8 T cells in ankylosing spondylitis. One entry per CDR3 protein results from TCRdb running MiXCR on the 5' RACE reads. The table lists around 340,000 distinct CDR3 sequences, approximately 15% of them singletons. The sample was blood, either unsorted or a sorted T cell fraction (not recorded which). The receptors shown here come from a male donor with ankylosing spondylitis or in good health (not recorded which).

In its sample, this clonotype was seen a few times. CDR3 bases: TGTGCCAGCAGGGGAACTCCCCAGGGGCGGGAGACCCAGTACTTC. Translated, it gives CASRGTPQGRETQYF. The chain combines TRBV6-2 or TRBV6-3 with TRBJ2-5; D may be TRBD1 (6 bases). Trimming took off 6 bases at V and 5 bases at J, with 19 bases between the two ends. Germline assignment: CDR1 MNHEY and CDR2 SVGEGT. This CDR3 comprises 15 residues.

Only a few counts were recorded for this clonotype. CDR3 nucleotides: TGCAGCGTTGGCGAGTACGACTATGGCTACACCTTC. It is translated as CSVGEYDYGYTF. V gene TRBV29-1 combines with J gene TRBJ1-2; D remains ambiguous. Germline-derived CDR1 and CDR2 are SQVTM and ANQGSEA. Trimming removed 4 bases from V and 3 bases from J, with 9 bases in between. The CDR3 consists of 12 residues.

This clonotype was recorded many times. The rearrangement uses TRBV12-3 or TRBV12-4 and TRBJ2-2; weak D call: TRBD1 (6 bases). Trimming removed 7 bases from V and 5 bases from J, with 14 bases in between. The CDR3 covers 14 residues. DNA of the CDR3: TGTGCCAGCACCTCAAGCAGGGGAACCGGGGAGCTGTTTTTT. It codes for CASTSSRGTGELFF.

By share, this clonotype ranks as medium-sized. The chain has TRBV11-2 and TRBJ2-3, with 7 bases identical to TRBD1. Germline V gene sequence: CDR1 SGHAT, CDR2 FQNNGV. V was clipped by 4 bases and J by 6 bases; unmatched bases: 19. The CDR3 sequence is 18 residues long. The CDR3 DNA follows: TGTGCCAGCAGCTCGACCTCGACAGGGTATAGTAGAAGGGATACGCAGTATTTT. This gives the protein CASSSTSTGYSRRDTQYF.

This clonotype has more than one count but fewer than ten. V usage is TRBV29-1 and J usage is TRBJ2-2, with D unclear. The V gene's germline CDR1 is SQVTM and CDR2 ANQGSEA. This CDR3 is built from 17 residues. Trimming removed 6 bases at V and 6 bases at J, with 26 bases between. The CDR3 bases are TGCAGCGTCCCGGCGCCGGCGACGGAATTCGGAGCCGGGGAGCTGTTTTTT. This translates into CSVPAPATEFGAGELFF.

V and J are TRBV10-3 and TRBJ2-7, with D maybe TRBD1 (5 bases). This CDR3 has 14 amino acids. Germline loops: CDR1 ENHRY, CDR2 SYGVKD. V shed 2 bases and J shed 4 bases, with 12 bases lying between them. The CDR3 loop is CAISETPTVYEQYF. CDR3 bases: TGTGCCATCAGTGAGACCCCGACAGTGTACGAGCAGTACTTC.

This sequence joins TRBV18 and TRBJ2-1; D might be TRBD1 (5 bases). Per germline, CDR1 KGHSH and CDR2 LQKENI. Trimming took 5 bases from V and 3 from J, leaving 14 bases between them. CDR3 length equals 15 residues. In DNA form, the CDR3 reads TGTGCCAGCTCATCAGGGCAGGGTTACTACAATGAGCAGTTCTTC. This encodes CASSSGQGYYNEQFF. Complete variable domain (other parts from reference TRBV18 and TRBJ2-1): NAGVMQNPRHLVRRRGQEARLRCSPMKGHSHVYWYRQLPEEGLKFMVYLQKENIIDESGMPKERFSAEFPKEGPSILRIQQVVRGDSAAYFCASSSGQGYYNEQFFGPGTRLTVL.

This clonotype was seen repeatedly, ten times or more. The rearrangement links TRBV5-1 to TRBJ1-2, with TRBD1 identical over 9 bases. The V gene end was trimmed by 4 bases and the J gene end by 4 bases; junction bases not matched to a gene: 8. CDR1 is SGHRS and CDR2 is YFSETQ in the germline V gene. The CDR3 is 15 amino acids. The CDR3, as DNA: TGCGCCAGCAGCATACAGGGGGCGGCCCCCTATGGCTACACCTTC. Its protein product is CASSIQGAAPYGYTF.

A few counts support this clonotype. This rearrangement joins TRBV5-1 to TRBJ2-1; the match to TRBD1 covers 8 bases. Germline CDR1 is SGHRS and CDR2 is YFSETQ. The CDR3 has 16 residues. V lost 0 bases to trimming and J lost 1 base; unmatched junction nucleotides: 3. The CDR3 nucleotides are TGCGCCAGCAGCTTGGGGGACAGGTTATCCTACAATGAGCAGTTCTTC. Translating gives CASSLGDRLSYNEQFF.

The CDR3 protein is CASTQAGGETQYF. The DNA for the CDR3 is TGTGCCAGCACCCAAGCGGGAGGAGAGACCCAGTACTTC. The chain uses TRBV7-9 and TRBJ2-5, with 9 bases matching TRBD2. The germline V gene has CDR1 SEHNR and CDR2 FQNEAQ (reference sequence). The CDR3 consists of 13 residues. V lost 7 bases and J lost 4; bases outside the gene matches: 4.

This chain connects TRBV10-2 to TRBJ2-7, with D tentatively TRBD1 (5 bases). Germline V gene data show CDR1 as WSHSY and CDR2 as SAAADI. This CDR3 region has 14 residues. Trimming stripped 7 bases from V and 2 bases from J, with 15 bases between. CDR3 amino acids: CASNPSGITYEQYF. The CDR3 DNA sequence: TGCGCCAGCAACCCCTCAGGGATAACCTACGAGCAGTACTTC.

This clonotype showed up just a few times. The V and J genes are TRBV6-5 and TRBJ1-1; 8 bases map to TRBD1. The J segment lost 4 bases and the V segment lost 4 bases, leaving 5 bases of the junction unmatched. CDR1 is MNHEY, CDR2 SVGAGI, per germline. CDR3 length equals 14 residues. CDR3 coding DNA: TGTGCCAGCAGTTTTCAGGGGGCGCCCACTGAAGCTTTCTTT. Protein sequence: CASSFQGAPTEAFF.

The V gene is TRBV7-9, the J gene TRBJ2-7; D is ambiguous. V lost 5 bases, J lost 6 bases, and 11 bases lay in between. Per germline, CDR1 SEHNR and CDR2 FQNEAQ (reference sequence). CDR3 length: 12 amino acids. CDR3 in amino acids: CASSISSGEQYF. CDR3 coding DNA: TGTGCCAGCAGCATTAGTAGTGGCGAGCAGTACTTC.

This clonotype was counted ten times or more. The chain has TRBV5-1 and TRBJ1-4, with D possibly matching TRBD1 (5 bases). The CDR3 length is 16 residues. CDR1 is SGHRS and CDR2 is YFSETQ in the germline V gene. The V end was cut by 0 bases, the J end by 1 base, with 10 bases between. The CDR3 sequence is CASSLDSQGTNEKLFF. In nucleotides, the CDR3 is TGCGCCAGCAGCTTGGATAGCCAGGGAACTAATGAAAAACTGTTTTTT.

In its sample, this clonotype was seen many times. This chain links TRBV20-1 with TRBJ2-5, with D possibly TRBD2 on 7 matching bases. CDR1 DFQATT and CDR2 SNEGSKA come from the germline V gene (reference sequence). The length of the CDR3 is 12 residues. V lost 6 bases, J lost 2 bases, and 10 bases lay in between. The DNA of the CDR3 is TGCAGTGCCAGGGGACTACAAGAGACCCAGTACTTC. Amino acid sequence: CSARGLQETQYF.

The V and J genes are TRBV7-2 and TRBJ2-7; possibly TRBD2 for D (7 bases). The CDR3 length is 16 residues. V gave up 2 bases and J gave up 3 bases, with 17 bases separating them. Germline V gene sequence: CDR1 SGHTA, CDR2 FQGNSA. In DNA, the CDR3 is TGTGCCAGCAGCTTATCCCGGGGGGCAGGACACTACGAGCAGTACTTC. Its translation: CASSLSRGAGHYEQYF.

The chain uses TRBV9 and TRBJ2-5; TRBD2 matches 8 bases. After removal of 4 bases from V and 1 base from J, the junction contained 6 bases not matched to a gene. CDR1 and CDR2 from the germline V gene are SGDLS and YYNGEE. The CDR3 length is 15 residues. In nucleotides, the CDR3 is TGTGCCAGCAGCTTAATAGCGGGGTCCCAAGAGACCCAGTACTTC. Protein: CASSLIAGSQETQYF.

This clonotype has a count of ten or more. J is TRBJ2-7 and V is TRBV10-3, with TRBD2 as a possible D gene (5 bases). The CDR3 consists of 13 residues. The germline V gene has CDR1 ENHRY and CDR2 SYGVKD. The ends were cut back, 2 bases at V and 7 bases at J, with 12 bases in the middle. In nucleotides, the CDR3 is TGTGCCATCAGTGAGGCTAGCTTGGAAGAGCAGTACTTC. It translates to CAISEASLEEQYF.